This is a list of T cell receptor beta chains from one sample in a study of siplizumab effects on memory and regulatory T cells. The data were produced by immunoSEQ multiplex PCR, yet TCRdb's version contains in-frame clones alone and is incomplete. Here the sample spans some 100,000 clones, roughly 96% being singletons. Sequencing was performed on naive CD4+ T cells sorted from blood. Source of these receptors: a human donor in good health. CDR3s include the opening cysteine and the closing phenylalanine or tryptophan. The D gene is left open where the match is weak. The size of a clone is reported for some rows only, either as once, few or many, or as a class for expanded clones.

J: TRBJ2-7
D: .
V: TRBV9
size: .
DNA: TGTGCCAGCAGCGCCCGACGGGACACCTACGAGCAGTACTTC
CDR3: CASSARRDTYEQYF

J: TRBJ2-1
D: TRBD1
V: TRBV15
size: .
DNA: TGTGCCACCAGCAGAGATCGGGACAGGGGCGATGAGCAGTTCTTC
CDR3: CATSRDRDRGDEQFF

J: TRBJ2-7
D: .
V: TRBV21-1
size: few
DNA: TGTGCCAGCAGCAAAGTGACTGGACAGGGCTTCGAGCAGTACTTC
CDR3: CASSKVTGQGFEQYF

J: TRBJ1-2
D: TRBD1
V: TRBV28
size: .
DNA: TGTGCCAGCAGGGCAGGGGGGCAAGGTGGCTACACCTTC
CDR3: CASRAGGQGGYTF

J: TRBJ2-7
D: TRBD1
V: TRBV6-1
size: .
DNA: TGTGCCACTTTAAAGGGACAGGGCTACGAGCAGTACTTC
CDR3: CATLKGQGYEQYF

J: TRBJ2-6
D: TRBD1
V: TRBV15
size: .
DNA: TGTGCCACCAGCAGACACAGGGGCGACCTATCTGGGGCCAACGTCCTGACTTTC
CDR3: CATSRHRGDLSGANVLTF

J: TRBJ2-7
D: TRBD2
V: TRBV19
size: .
DNA: TGTGCCAGAGCCCTAGCGGCATTCGACTCCTACGAGCAGTACTTC
CDR3: CARALAAFDSYEQYF

J: TRBJ2-5
D: TRBD1
V: TRBV6-4
size: .
DNA: TGTGCCAGCAGTGCTCAGGGGGACGGCCGGGCCCAGTACTTC
CDR3: CASSAQGDGRAQYF

J: TRBJ2-7
D: .
V: TRBV7-6
size: .
DNA: TGTGCCAGCAGCTTGAGAGGGGGGCTCGAGCAGTACTTC
CDR3: CASSLRGGLEQYF

J: TRBJ2-7
D: TRBD2
V: TRBV7-2
size: .
DNA: TGTGCCAGCAGCTCGGGGGGGCGGACACGCTACGAGCAGTACTTC
CDR3: CASSSGGRTRYEQYF

J: TRBJ1-4
D: .
V: TRBV10-3
size: .
DNA: TGTGCCATCCGGAGGGGCGCAGAGGAAAAACTGTTTTTT
CDR3: CAIRRGAEEKLFF

J: TRBJ2-7
D: .
V: TRBV6-5
size: .
DNA: TGTGCCAGCAGTGACCGTCTGGACGAGCAGTACTTC
CDR3: CASSDRLDEQYF

J: TRBJ1-2
D: TRBD1
V: TRBV19
size: once
DNA: TGTGCCAGTAGTATAGATCGACAGGGCTATGGCTACACCTTC
CDR3: CASSIDRQGYGYTF

J: TRBJ2-3
D: .
V: TRBV7-2
size: .
DNA: TGTGCCAGCAGCTCCGACAGTTCTAGCACAGATACGCAGTATTTT
CDR3: CASSSDSSSTDTQYF

J: TRBJ1-2
D: .
V: TRBV28
size: .
DNA: TGTGCCAGCAGAACTTCTAACTATGGCTACACCTTC
CDR3: CASRTSNYGYTF

J: TRBJ1-4
D: .
V: TRBV16
size: .
DNA: TGTGCCAGCAGCCTTTCCCCGGGGGTCGCTAATGAAAAACTGTTTTTT
CDR3: CASSLSPGVANEKLFF

J: TRBJ2-6
D: TRBD1
V: TRBV2
size: .
DNA: TGTGCCAGCTTGGACAGGGAAACCACTGGGGCCAACGTCCTGACTTTC
CDR3: CASLDRETTGANVLTF

J: TRBJ2-3
D: .
V: TRBV7-2
size: .
DNA: TGTGCCAGCAGCGTCCGGGACCTGCAAGCCACAGATACGCAGTATTTT
CDR3: CASSVRDLQATDTQYF

J: TRBJ2-3
D: TRBD1
V: TRBV5-1
size: .
DNA: TGCGCCAGCAGCTTGGCAAGGGGGCTGCCCCGGATCACAGATACGCAGTATTTT
CDR3: CASSLARGLPRITDTQYF

J: TRBJ1-1
D: TRBD1
V: TRBV9
size: .
DNA: TGTGCCAGCAGCGTAAGGGACAGCCTAGCCTTGGGCGCTGAAGCTTTCTTT
CDR3: CASSVRDSLALGAEAFF

J: TRBJ2-1
D: .
V: TRBV12-2
size: .
DNA: TGTGCAAGTCGCTTGCCGCCGGACCCCGGGACAGTATTCAATGAGCAGTTCTTC
CDR3: CASRLPPDPGTVFNEQFF

J: TRBJ1-1
D: .
V: TRBV6-5
size: .
DNA: TGTGCCAGCAGTCAACCGACAGGGAACACTGAAGCTTTCTTT
CDR3: CASSQPTGNTEAFF

J: TRBJ2-7
D: .
V: TRBV4-3
size: .
DNA: TGCGCCAGCAGCCAAGATCTAACGGTTTCCTACGAGCAGTACTTC
CDR3: CASSQDLTVSYEQYF

J: TRBJ1-2
D: TRBD1
V: TRBV6-1
size: .
DNA: TGTGCCAGCAGTGCAACAGGGGGCGTAAAAATCTATGGCTACACCTTC
CDR3: CASSATGGVKIYGYTF

J: TRBJ2-5
D: TRBD1
V: TRBV7-9
size: once
DNA: TGTGCCAGCAGCTTAAGGGGACAGGAACCCTGGGAGACCCAGTACTTC
CDR3: CASSLRGQEPWETQYF

J: TRBJ2-1
D: .
V: TRBV10-3
size: .
DNA: TGTGCCATCAGCGCAGACCCAGGGGCGGCTAGCTCCTACAATGAGCAGTTCTTC
CDR3: CAISADPGAASSYNEQFF

J: TRBJ1-3
D: TRBD1
V: TRBV18
size: .
DNA: TGTGCCAGCTCCTCGGGACAGATCTCTGGAAACACCATATATTTT
CDR3: CASSSGQISGNTIYF

J: TRBJ1-2
D: .
V: TRBV11-2
size: .
DNA: TGTGCCAGCAGCTTAGAGTACGGCTACACCTTC
CDR3: CASSLEYGYTF

J: TRBJ2-3
D: .
V: TRBV7-9
size: once
DNA: TGTGCCAGCAGCTTATATCCGGGGGTCACAGATACGCAGTATTTT
CDR3: CASSLYPGVTDTQYF

J: TRBJ2-3
D: .
V: TRBV7-3
size: .
DNA: TGTGCCAGCAGCTTTAGAGGGGATACGCAGTATTTT
CDR3: CASSFRGDTQYF

J: TRBJ2-1
D: .
V: TRBV5-6
size: .
DNA: TGTGCCAGCAGCTTGGGAAATTACAATGAGCAGTTCTTC
CDR3: CASSLGNYNEQFF

J: TRBJ1-1
D: .
V: TRBV7-9
size: few
DNA: TGTGCCAGCCTGAGAACAGCGAACACTGAAGCTTTCTTT
CDR3: CASLRTANTEAFF

J: TRBJ1-2
D: .
V: TRBV15
size: .
DNA: TGTGCCACCCAGGGATTCTGGGGCTACACCTTC
CDR3: CATQGFWGYTF

J: TRBJ2-3
D: TRBD2
V: TRBV6-1
size: .
DNA: TGTGCCAGCAGTGGGACTAGCGGGGGACTACCACCCGAGGGTACGCAGTATTTT
CDR3: CASSGTSGGLPPEGTQYF